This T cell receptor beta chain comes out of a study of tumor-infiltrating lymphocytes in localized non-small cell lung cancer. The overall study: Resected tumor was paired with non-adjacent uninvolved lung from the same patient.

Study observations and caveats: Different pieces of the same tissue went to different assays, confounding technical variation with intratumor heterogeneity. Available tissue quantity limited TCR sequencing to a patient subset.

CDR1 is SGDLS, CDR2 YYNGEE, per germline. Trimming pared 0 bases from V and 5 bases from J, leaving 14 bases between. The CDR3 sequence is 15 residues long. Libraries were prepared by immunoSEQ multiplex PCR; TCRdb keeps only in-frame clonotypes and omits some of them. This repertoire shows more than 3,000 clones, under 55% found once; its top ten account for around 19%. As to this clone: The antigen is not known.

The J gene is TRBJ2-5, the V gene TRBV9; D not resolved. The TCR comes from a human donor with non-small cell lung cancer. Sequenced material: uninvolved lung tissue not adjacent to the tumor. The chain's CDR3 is CASSVGLERLETQYF. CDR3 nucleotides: TGTGCCAGCAGCGTAGGCCTAGAGCGTCTGGAGACCCAGTACTTC.